This T cell receptor (beta chain) was observed in a study of blood T cell repertoires in COVID-19. Background on the study: Acute and convalescent COVID-19 specimens originated in the United States, Italy and Spain. PBMCs, B-cell-depleted T cells, or T cells were the source of the cDNA or gDNA that made up the material.

TCRdb's copy holds only in-frame clones and misses some; the assay was immunoSEQ multiplex PCR. Here the sample spans 300,000 to 400,000 clones, around 87% being singletons. CDR1 is LNHDA and CDR2 is SQIVND in the germline V gene (reference sequence). CDR3 length: 15 residues. V lost 6 bases, J lost 2 bases, and 13 bases lay in between. Input material: peripheral blood. The J gene is TRBJ1-4, the V gene TRBV19, with TRBD1 as a possible D gene (6 bases). The TCR originated in a woman between 50 and 59 years old with COVID-19, enrolled during active disease. The CDR3 nucleotides read TGTGCCAGTAGACCTGGACAGCTGACTAATGAAAAACTGTTTTTT. It codes for CASRPGQLTNEKLFF.